These T cell receptor beta chains were read from a single sample in a study of T-cell reconstitution after alpha-beta-depleted transplantation in children. TCRdb recomputed calls from the PCR reads with MiXCR, one row per CDR3 protein. The data contain under 250,000 distinct CDR3 sequences, roughly 7% of them singletons. Sequences were derived from PBMCs, sampled before TCRalphabeta/CD19-depleted stem cell transplant. These receptors were taken from a boy aged 2 to 10 with acute lymphoblastic leukemia, due to receive a stem cell transplant. Both conserved end residues are part of each CDR3. A D gene is named only where the DNA matches it firmly. A row's size may be missing; if present it is once, few, many or a size class.

- - TRBJ2-4 14 TRBV20-1 CSATHLLAKNIQYF TGCAGTGCTACCCACCTTCTAGCCAAAAACATTCAGTACTTC
TRBD1 many TRBJ2-7 14 TRBV3-1 CASGLQGGTYEQYF TGTGCCAGCGGACTACAGGGGGGTACCTACGAGCAGTACTTC
TRBD2 - TRBJ2-7 17 TRBV4-2 CASSQGLAGGSAYEQYF TGTGCCAGCAGCCAAGGACTAGCGGGGGGGTCCGCCTACGAGCAGTACTTC
TRBD2 few TRBJ2-1 15 TRBV7-8 CASSRSGGAGDEQFF TGTGCCAGCAGCAGATCGGGGGGGGCCGGTGATGAGCAGTTCTTC
- many TRBJ2-1 15 TRBV4-3 CASSQDLPRVHEQFF TGCGCCAGCAGCCAAGATCTTCCGAGGGTCCATGAGCAGTTCTTC
TRBD2 many TRBJ2-3 14 TRBV29-1 CSVERELRTDTQYF TGCAGCGTCGAGCGGGAGCTTCGCACAGATACGCAGTATTTT
TRBD2 few TRBJ2-7 18 TRBV11-2 CASSRRGLAGGSSYEQYF TGTGCCAGCAGCCGACGGGGACTAGCGGGGGGGTCTTCCTACGAGCAGTACTTC
TRBD1 many TRBJ2-3 17 TRBV24-1 CATSGRRQGGSTDTQYF TGTGCCACCAGTGGCCGGCGACAGGGGGGGAGCACAGATACGCAGTATTTT
TRBD1 - TRBJ1-4 15 TRBV4-3 CASSQDVTGNEKLFF TGCGCCAGCAGCCAAGATGTGACAGGGAATGAAAAACTGTTTTTT
- many TRBJ2-5 14 TRBV5-5 CASRRVWIKETQYF TGTGCCAGCAGGAGAGTCTGGATTAAAGAGACCCAGTACTTC
- many TRBJ2-7 14 TRBV6-2/TRBV6-3 CASSWGGRPYEQYF TGTGCCAGCAGTTGGGGAGGCCGACCCTACGAGCAGTACTTC
- many TRBJ2-1 13 TRBV6-1 CASRGRTYNEQFF TGTGCCAGCCGGGGACGGACCTACAATGAGCAGTTCTTC
- many TRBJ2-3 16 TRBV12-3/TRBV12-4 CASSFIAVLGADTQYF TGTGCCAGCAGTTTTATTGCGGTCCTGGGGGCAGATACGCAGTATTTT
- many TRBJ1-5 14 TRBV7-9 CASSLGSLSEPQHF TGTGCCAGCAGCTTAGGAAGTCTATCAGAACCCCAGCATTTT
- many TRBJ1-1 14 TRBV6-2/TRBV6-3 CASSYSGRNTEAFF TGTGCCAGCAGTTACTCTGGGCGGAACACTGAAGCTTTCTTT
TRBD2 few TRBJ2-7 15 TRBV20-1 CSATTVAGGPGEQYF TGCAGTGCTACCACAGTGGCGGGAGGGCCGGGGGAGCAGTACTTC
TRBD2 - TRBJ2-4 14 TRBV14 CASSQNSGGNIQYF TGTGCCAGCAGCCAGAATAGCGGGGGGAACATTCAGTACTTC
- - TRBJ2-4 15 TRBV3-1 CASSQKDSAENIQYF TGTGCCAGCAGCCAAAAAGACAGTGCTGAAAACATTCAGTACTTC
- - TRBJ2-7 15 TRBV20-1 CSAREVAVSTYEQYF TGCAGTGCTAGAGAGGTAGCGGTGAGCACCTACGAGCAGTACTTC
- many TRBJ1-5 12 TRBV28 CASGGSNQPQHF TGTGCCAGCGGGGGGAGCAATCAGCCCCAGCATTTT
- - TRBJ2-3 15 TRBV5-5 CASSRPGTATDTQYF TGTGCCAGCAGCCGCCCCGGCACAGCCACAGATACGCAGTATTTT
TRBD1 many TRBJ2-3 18 TRBV11-1 CASSLGTDREILTDTQYF TGTGCCAGCAGCTTAGGGACCGACAGGGAAATTCTCACAGATACGCAGTATTTT
TRBD2 many TRBJ2-1 15 TRBV2 CASSGSAGGFGEQFF TGTGCCAGCAGTGGATCAGCGGGGGGCTTCGGTGAGCAGTTCTTC
TRBD1 many TRBJ2-7 14 TRBV20-1 CSAVQGRSYYEQYF TGCAGTGCTGTACAGGGGAGATCTTACTACGAGCAGTACTTC
- few TRBJ1-5 13 TRBV20-1 CSARDSYNQPQHF TGCAGTGCTAGAGACAGCTACAATCAGCCCCAGCATTTT
- many TRBJ1-1 15 TRBV12-3/TRBV12-4 CASSFTGTSNTEAFF TGTGCCAGCAGCTTTACCGGGACAAGTAACACTGAAGCTTTCTTT
- many TRBJ2-1 16 TRBV27 CASSLLSGPDYNEQFF TGTGCCAGCAGTTTACTGTCGGGACCAGACTACAATGAGCAGTTCTTC
TRBD2 many TRBJ2-1 12 TRBV29-1 CSAGGNYNEQFF TGCAGCGCCGGGGGGAATTACAATGAGCAGTTCTTC
- many TRBJ2-5 17 TRBV7-9 CASSLATGTPILETQYF TGTGCCAGCAGCTTAGCGACCGGGACACCAATTTTGGAGACCCAGTACTTC
- - TRBJ1-3 16 TRBV5-1 CASRMGYRNSGNTIYF TGCGCCAGCAGAATGGGGTACAGGAACTCTGGAAACACCATATATTTT
- many TRBJ2-2 13 TRBV3-1 CASSQVPTGELFF TGTGCCAGCAGCCAAGTGCCTACCGGGGAGCTGTTTTTT
- - TRBJ2-7 13 TRBV11-2 CASSIISAYEQYF TGTGCCAGCAGCATAATATCCGCCTACGAGCAGTACTTC
- many TRBJ1-2 11 TRBV29-1 CSAGRRGGYTF TGCAGCGCTGGTCGACGAGGTGGCTACACCTTC
- few TRBJ2-5 13 TRBV20-1 CSARRAGSETQYF TGCAGTGCTAGAAGAGCAGGGTCAGAGACCCAGTACTTC
- - TRBJ2-3 13 TRBV14 CASSKTSTDTQYF TGTGCCAGCAGCAAGACTAGCACAGATACGCAGTATTTT
- many TRBJ2-1 12 TRBV30 CAWSRGANEQFF TGTGCCTGGAGTAGGGGGGCCAATGAGCAGTTCTTC
TRBD2 few TRBJ2-1 18 TRBV9 CASSVGLAGPVIYNEQFF TGTGCCAGCAGCGTAGGGCTAGCGGGGCCGGTAATTTACAATGAGCAGTTCTTC
TRBD1 many TRBJ1-6 14 TRBV5-8 CASSGGQGASPLHF TGTGCCAGCAGCGGGGGACAGGGAGCGTCACCCCTCCACTTT
- many TRBJ2-1 16 TRBV21-1 CASSNPPGGIYNEQFF TGTGCCAGCAGCAACCCCCCAGGGGGGATCTACAATGAGCAGTTCTTC
TRBD2 - TRBJ2-7 10 TRBV2 CASTGLEFTF TGTGCCAGCACTGGACTAGAGTTTACTTTC
- few TRBJ2-1 13 TRBV5-1 CASSTVEGGEQFF TGCGCCAGCTCCACGGTCGAGGGGGGGGAGCAGTTCTTC
- many TRBJ2-3 13 TRBV12-3/TRBV12-4 CASSPGGTDTQYF TGTGCCAGCAGTCCCGGCGGGACAGATACGCAGTATTTT
- few TRBJ1-5 14 TRBV18 CASSASGRNQPQHF TGTGCCAGCTCTGCCAGCGGTAGGAATCAGCCCCAGCATTTT
- few TRBJ1-2 13 TRBV20-1 CSARTRGVYGYTF TGCAGTGCTAGAACCCGAGGGGTATATGGCTACACCTTC